This record looks at one TCR beta chain sequence and its context. Its antigen is undetermined. V was shortened by 0 bases and J by 2 bases, with 8 bases between the two germline ends. The CDR3 covers 14 residues. Per germline, CDR1 SGHTA and CDR2 FQGNSA. The sample belongs to a study of T-cell memory formation after mild COVID-19. Overall study results and limits: Prior to infection, memory already included some responding clones, suggesting cross-reactive memory joined.

One entry per CDR3 protein, called by TCRdb with MiXCR from the 5' RACE reads. The data show about 90,000 distinct CDR3 sequences, more than 13% seen once. The specimen sequenced was PBMCs or a T cell subset sorted from them (not recorded which). The chain combines TRBV7-2 with TRBJ2-7; TRBD1 or TRBD2 may be the D gene (6 bases each). This TCR came from a man aged 18 to 30 who had mild COVID-19 (a few samples of this study predate the infection). Cell type and time point are not known. The CDR3 nucleotides read TGTGCCAGCAGCTTAGCAAGGGGGGCCTACGAGCAGTACTTC. Translation: CASSLARGAYEQYF.